This T cell receptor beta chain was sequenced during a study of radiotherapy plus CTLA-4 blockade in lung cancer. Study observations and caveats: Some TCR clones had been derived from tumors. These clones expanded in peripheral blood after radiotherapy plus ipilimumab.

In this sample, this clone is medium-sized. Antigen specificity is unknown. Generated by immunoSEQ multiplex PCR, the TCRdb table keeps only in-frame clones and is missing some. This table holds 50,000 to 75,000 clones, 70% to 85% found once. The source of this sequence is a human donor with non-small cell lung cancer who had a complete response to radiotherapy plus ipilimumab. Material: peripheral blood, obtained from a patient treated with radiotherapy plus ipilimumab.

The CDR3 protein is CASSIDGNEQFF. In DNA, the CDR3 is TGTGCCAGTAGTATAGACGGGAATGAGCAGTTCTTC. The chain recombines TRBV19 with TRBJ2-1; the D is unclear. There are 12 residues in the CDR3. V gave up 0 bases and J gave up 7 bases, with 4 bases separating them. Per the germline V gene, CDR1 is LNHDA and CDR2 is SQIVND (reference sequence).